The clone carrying this T cell receptor beta chain has a single count. This same CDR3 is encoded by further DNA sequences in the sample. Using immunoSEQ multiplex PCR, the repertoire was profiled, and TCRdb retains in-frame clones only, with some absent. The table lists around 170,000 clones, around 89% of them singletons. The data belong to a study of blood T cell repertoires in COVID-19. Turning to the study itself: The United States, Italy and Spain supplied acute and convalescent COVID-19 samples.

This CDR3 has 12 amino acids. Unmatched junction bases numbered 2, after V lost 8 bases and J lost 3 bases. The germline CDR1 and CDR2 sequences are MNHEY and SVGAGI. Sequencing input: peripheral blood. The clonotype comes from a man younger than 35 who had recovered from COVID-19. The gene calls are TRBV6-5 and TRBJ1-2, with TRBD1 matching over 8 bases. The CDR3 bases are TGTGCCAGCGGGACAGGTTACTATGGCTACACCTTC. It yields the protein CASGTGYYGYTF.